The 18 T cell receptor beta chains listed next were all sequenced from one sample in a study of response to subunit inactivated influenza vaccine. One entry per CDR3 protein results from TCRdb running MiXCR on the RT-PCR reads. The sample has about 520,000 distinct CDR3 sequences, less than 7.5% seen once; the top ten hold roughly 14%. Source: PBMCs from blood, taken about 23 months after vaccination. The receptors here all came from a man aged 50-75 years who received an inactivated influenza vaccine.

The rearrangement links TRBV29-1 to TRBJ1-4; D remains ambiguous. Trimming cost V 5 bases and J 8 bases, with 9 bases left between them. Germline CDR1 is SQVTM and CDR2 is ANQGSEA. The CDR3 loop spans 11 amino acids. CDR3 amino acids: CSVLGGEKLFF. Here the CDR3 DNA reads TGCAGCGTTTTGGGCGGAGAAAAACTGTTTTTT.

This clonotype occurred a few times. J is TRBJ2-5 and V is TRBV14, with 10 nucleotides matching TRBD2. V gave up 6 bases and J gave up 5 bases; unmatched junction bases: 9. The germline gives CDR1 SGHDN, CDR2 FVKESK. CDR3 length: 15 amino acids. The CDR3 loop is CASSPSGGAQETQYF. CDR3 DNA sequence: TGTGCCAGCAGTCCAAGCGGGGGGGCCCAGGAGACCCAGTACTTC. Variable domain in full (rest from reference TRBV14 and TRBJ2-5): EAGVTQFPSHSVIEKGQTVTLRCDPISGHDNLYWYRRVMGKEIKFLLHFVKESKQDESGMPNNRFLAERTGGTYSTLKVQPAELEDSGVYFCASSPSGGAQETQYFGPGTRLLVL.

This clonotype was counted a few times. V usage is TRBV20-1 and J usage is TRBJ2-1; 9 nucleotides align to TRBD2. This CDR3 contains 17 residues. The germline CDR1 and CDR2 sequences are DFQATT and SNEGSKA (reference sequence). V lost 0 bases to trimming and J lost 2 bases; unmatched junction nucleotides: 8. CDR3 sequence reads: CSARDSLSGRPYNEQFF. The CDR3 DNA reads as TGCAGTGCTAGAGATTCTCTTAGCGGGAGACCCTACAATGAGCAGTTCTTC.

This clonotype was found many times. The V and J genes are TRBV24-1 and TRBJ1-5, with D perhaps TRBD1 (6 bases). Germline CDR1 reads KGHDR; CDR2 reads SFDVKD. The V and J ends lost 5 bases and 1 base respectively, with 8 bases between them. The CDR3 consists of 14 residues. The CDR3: CATSAGVSNQPQHF. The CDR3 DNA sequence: TGTGCCACCAGTGCAGGGGTAAGCAATCAGCCCCAGCATTTT.

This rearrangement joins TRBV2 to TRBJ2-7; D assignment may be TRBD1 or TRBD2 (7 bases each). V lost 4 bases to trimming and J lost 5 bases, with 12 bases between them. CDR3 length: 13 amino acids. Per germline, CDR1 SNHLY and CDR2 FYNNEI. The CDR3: CASSAQGRDEQYF. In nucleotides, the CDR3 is TGTGCCAGCAGTGCACAGGGGAGGGACGAGCAGTACTTC.

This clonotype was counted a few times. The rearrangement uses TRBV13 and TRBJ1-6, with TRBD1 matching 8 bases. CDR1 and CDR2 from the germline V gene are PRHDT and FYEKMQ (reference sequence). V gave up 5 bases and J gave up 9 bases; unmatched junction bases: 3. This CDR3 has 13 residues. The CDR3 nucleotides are TGTGCCAGCAGCATGACAGGGGTTTCACCCCTCCACTTT. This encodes CASSMTGVSPLHF.

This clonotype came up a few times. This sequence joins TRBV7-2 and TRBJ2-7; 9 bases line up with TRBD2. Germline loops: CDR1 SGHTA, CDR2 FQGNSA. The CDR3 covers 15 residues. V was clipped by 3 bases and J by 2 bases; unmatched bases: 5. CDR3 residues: CASSFYLAGTYEQYF. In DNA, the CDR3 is TGTGCCAGCAGCTTTTACCTAGCGGGGACCTACGAGCAGTACTTC.

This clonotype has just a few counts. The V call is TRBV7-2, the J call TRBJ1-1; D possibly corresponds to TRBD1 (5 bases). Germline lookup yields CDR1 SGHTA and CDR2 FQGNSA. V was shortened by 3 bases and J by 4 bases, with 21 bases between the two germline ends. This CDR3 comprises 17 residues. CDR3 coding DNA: TGTGCCAGCAGCTTCGAACCGCCAGGGTATTTGGGCACTGAAGCTTTCTTT. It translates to CASSFEPPGYLGTEAFF.

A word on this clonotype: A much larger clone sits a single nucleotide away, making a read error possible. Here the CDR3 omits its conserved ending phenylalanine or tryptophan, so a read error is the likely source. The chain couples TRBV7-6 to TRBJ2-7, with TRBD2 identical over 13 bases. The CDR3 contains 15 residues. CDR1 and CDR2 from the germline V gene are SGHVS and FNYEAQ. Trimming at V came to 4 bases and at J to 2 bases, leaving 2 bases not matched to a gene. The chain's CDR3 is CASSYGTSGAYEQYS. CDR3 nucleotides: TGTGCCAGCAGCTATGGGACTAGCGGGGCCTACGAGCAGTACTCC.

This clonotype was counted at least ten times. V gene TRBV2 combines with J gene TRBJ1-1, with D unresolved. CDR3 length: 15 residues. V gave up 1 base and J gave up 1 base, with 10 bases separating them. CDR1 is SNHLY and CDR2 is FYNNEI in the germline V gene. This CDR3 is CASSEEGVSNTEAFF. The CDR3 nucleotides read TGTGCCAGCAGTGAAGAAGGAGTTTCGAACACTGAAGCTTTCTTT.

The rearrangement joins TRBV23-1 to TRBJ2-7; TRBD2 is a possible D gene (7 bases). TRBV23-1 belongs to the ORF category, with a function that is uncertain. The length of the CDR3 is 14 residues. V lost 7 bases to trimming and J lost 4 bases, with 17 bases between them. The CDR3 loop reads CASTERGGRYEQYF. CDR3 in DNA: TGCGCCAGCACGGAGAGGGGGGGCAGGTACGAGCAGTACTTC.

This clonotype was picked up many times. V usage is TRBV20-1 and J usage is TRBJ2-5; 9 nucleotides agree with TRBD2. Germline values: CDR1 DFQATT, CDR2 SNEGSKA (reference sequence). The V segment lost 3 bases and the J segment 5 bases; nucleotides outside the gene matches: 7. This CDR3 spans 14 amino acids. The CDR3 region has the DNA TGCAGTGCTAGCTTAGCGGGAGTAGGGGAGACCCAGTACTTC. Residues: CSASLAGVGETQYF.

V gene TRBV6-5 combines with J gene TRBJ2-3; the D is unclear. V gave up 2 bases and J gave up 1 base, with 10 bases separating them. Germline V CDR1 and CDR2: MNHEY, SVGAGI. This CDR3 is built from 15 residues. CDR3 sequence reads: CASSYVSTRTDTQYF. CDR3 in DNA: TGTGCCAGCAGTTACGTCTCGACACGCACAGATACGCAGTATTTT.

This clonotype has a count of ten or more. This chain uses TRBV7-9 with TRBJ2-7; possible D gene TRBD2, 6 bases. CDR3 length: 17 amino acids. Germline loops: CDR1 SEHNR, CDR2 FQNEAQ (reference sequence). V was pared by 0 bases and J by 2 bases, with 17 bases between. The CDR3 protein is CASSLAHQGAGPYEQYF. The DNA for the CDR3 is TGTGCCAGCAGCTTAGCGCATCAGGGTGCGGGGCCCTACGAGCAGTACTTC.

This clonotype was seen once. Here the CDR3 DNA reads TGTGCCAGCAGCCACCCGGGACAAGGGGCCAATGAGCAGTTCTTC. Protein product: CASSHPGQGANEQFF. The rearrangement links TRBV4-2 to TRBJ2-1; D possibly corresponds to TRBD1 (6 bases). Germline V gene data show CDR1 as LGHNA and CDR2 as YNFKEQ. The CDR3 is 15 amino acids. The V end was cut by 3 bases, the J end by 6 bases, with 15 bases between.

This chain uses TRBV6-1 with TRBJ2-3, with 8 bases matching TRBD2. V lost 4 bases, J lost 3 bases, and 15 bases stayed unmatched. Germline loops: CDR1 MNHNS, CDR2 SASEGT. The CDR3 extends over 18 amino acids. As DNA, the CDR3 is TGTGCCAGCAGTGGCCTTGGTGACAGCGGGAGCGGTACAGATACGCAGTATTTT. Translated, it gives CASSGLGDSGSGTDTQYF.

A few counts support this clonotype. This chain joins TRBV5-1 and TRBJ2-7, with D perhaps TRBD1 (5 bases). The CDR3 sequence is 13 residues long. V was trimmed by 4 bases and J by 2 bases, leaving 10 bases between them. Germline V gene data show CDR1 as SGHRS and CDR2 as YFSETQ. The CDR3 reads CASSTGSAYEQYF. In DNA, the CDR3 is TGCGCCAGCAGCACAGGATCAGCCTACGAGCAGTACTTC.

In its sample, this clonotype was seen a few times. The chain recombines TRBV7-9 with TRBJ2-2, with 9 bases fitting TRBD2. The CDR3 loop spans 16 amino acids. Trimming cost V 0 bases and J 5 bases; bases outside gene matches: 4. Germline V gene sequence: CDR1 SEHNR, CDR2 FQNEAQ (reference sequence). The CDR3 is CASSLAGTSTTGELFF. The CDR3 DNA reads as TGTGCCAGCAGCTTAGCAGGGACTAGCACGACCGGGGAGCTGTTTTTT.